This T cell receptor (beta chain) derives from a study of OX40 agonist ivuxolimab in advanced cancers. Libraries were prepared by immunoSEQ multiplex PCR; TCRdb keeps only in-frame clonotypes and omits some of them. The sample holds 75,000 to 90,000 clones, about 87% seen once. The germline gives CDR1 SGHTA, CDR2 FQGNSA. The CDR3 spans 15 residues. The V end was cut by 4 bases, the J end by 1 base, with 12 bases between. Sequences were derived from CD4+ or CD8+ T cells sorted from blood, sampled in a trial of the OX40 agonist ivuxolimab. This chain connects TRBV7-2 to TRBJ2-3; D remains unclear. The sequence came from an adult with an advanced solid tumor such as melanoma, head and neck, liver or kidney cancer. Here the CDR3 reads CASSSFKSGTDTQYF. CDR3 DNA: TGTGCCAGCAGCTCCTTTAAAAGCGGCACAGATACGCAGTATTTT.